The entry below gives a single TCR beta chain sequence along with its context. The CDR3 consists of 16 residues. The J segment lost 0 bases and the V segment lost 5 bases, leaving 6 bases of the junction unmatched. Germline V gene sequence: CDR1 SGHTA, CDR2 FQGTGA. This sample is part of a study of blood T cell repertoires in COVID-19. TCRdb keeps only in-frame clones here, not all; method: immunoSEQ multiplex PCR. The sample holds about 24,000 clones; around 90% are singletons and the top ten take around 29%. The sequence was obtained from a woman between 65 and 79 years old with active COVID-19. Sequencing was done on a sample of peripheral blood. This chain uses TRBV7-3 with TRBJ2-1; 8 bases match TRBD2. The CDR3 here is CASSPPGGGSYNEQFF. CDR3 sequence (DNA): TGTGCCAGCAGCCCACCGGGAGGGGGCTCCTACAATGAGCAGTTCTTC.